A single sample is the source of the 21 T cell receptor beta chains below, sequenced in a study of blood T cell repertoires in COVID-19. The repertoire was sequenced with immunoSEQ multiplex PCR; TCRdb's copy has only in-frame clones and lacks some. The data show just under 150,000 clones, about 88% seen once. Specimen: peripheral blood. These TCRs come from a human donor with acute or convalescent COVID-19. The donor label of this sample is uncertain.

The chain combines TRBV6-5 with TRBJ1-1, with D possibly TRBD1 on 6 matching bases. Germline V lookup: CDR1 MNHEY, CDR2 SVGAGI. The ends were cut back, 0 bases at V and 1 base at J, with 9 bases in the middle. This CDR3 has 15 amino acids. The chain's CDR3 is CASSYSDSWNTEAFF. The CDR3 nucleotides read TGTGCCAGCAGTTACTCGGACAGTTGGAACACTGAAGCTTTCTTT.

The DNA of the CDR3 is TGTGCCAGCACCCCGACAGGGGGAGTGGGCTATGGCTACACCTTC. It codes for CASTPTGGVGYGYTF. This chain links TRBV3-1 (or the pseudogene TRBV3-2) with TRBJ1-2, with 9 bases identical to TRBD1. Losses at the gene ends were 7 bases for V and 4 bases for J; bases not matched to a gene: 10. The CDR3 has 15 amino acids. Germline V lookup: CDR1 LGHDT, CDR2 YNNKEL (reference sequence).

The chain carries TRBV28 and TRBJ1-5; D gene unclear. V was cut by 6 bases and J by 4 bases, with 16 bases left in between. The germline gives CDR1 MDHEN, CDR2 SYDVKM. There are 15 residues in the CDR3. CDR3 in DNA: TGTGCCAGCAGGCTAAAATTTACGGGGAATCAGCCCCAGCATTTT. Translated: CASRLKFTGNQPQHF.

This sequence joins TRBV6-5 and TRBJ2-5; TRBD2 matches 7 bases. The CDR3 consists of 15 residues. The germline V gene has CDR1 MNHEY and CDR2 SVGAGI. J lost 4 bases, V lost 6 bases, and 11 bases had no gene match. In nucleotides, the CDR3 is TGTGCCAGCAGGACCTCCTGGACTAGAGGAGAGACCCAGTACTTC. Its protein is CASRTSWTRGETQYF.

Only a few counts were recorded for this clone. The chain carries TRBV3-1 (or the pseudogene TRBV3-2) and TRBJ1-2; TRBD1 might be the D (6 bases). Germline V gene sequence: CDR1 LGHDT, CDR2 YNNKEL (reference sequence). V lost 3 bases and J 4 bases, leaving 15 bases between the germline ends. This CDR3 is 15 amino acids long. The CDR3 region has the DNA TGTGCCAGCAGCCAGGTGGATGGCAGGGGCTATGGCTACACCTTC. This gives the protein CASSQVDGRGYGYTF.

CDR3 coding DNA: TGTGCCAGCAGATACACCTCAGACACCGGGGAGCTGTTTTTT. This codes for CASRYTSDTGELFF. The chain recombines TRBV7-3 with TRBJ2-2; the D is unclear. The CDR3 has 14 residues. V lost 6 bases to trimming and J lost 3 bases, with 11 bases between them. Germline V CDR1 and CDR2: SGHTA, FQGTGA.

V and J are TRBV27 and TRBJ1-1; TRBD1 matches at 8 bases. Germline assignment: CDR1 MNHEY and CDR2 SMNVEV (reference sequence). V gave up 5 bases and J gave up 0 bases; unmatched junction bases: 11. This CDR3 has 17 amino acids. The CDR3 protein is CASSPRQGRFLNTEAFF. CDR3 DNA sequence: TGTGCCAGCAGTCCCCGACAGGGGCGCTTCTTGAACACTGAAGCTTTCTTT.

The chain combines TRBV27 with TRBJ1-2, with TRBD1 matching 8 bases. Germline V gives CDR1 MNHEY, CDR2 SMNVEV (reference sequence). This CDR3 is 16 amino acids long. Trimming cost V 1 base and J 7 bases; bases outside gene matches: 11. This CDR3 reads CASSLFRGAGGGGYTF. CDR3 sequence (DNA): TGTGCCAGCAGTTTATTCCGGGGGGCAGGGGGCGGTGGCTACACCTTC.

J is TRBJ2-7 and V is TRBV19, with 7 bases lining up with TRBD2. Losses at the gene ends were 4 bases for V and 0 bases for J; bases not matched to a gene: 3. CDR3 length: 14 residues. Germline CDR1 reads LNHDA; CDR2 reads SQIVND (reference sequence). For the CDR3, the DNA is TGTGCCAGTAGTAGGGGGGGAGGCTCCTACGAGCAGTACGTC. Residues: CASSRGGGSYEQYV.

The chain links TRBV9 to TRBJ2-4; TRBD2 aligns across 8 bases. V shed 0 bases, J shed 9 bases, and the junction held 5 bases outside the gene matches. The CDR3 runs to 14 residues. Germline CDR1 is SGDLS and CDR2 is YYNGEE. CDR3 DNA sequence: TGTGCCAGCAGCGTAGAAGCGGGAGTTGGCATTCAGTACTTC. This translates into CASSVEAGVGIQYF. Full variable domain (rest looked up from reference TRBV9 and TRBJ2-4): DSGVTQTPKHLITATGQRVTLRCSPRSGDLSVYWYQQSLDQGLQFLIQYYNGEERAKGNILERFSAQQFPDLHSELNLSSLELGDSALYFCASSVEAGVGIQYFGAGTRLSVL.

This clone was detected once. The CDR3 DNA reads TGTGCCTGGGGCCGATGGAACACTGAAGCTTTCTTT. Amino acid sequence: CAWGRWNTEAFF. The chain uses TRBV30 and TRBJ1-1; no definite D call. CDR3 size: 12 residues. Trimming took 5 bases from V and 1 from J, leaving 8 bases between them. In germline, CDR1 is GTSNPN, CDR2 SVGIG (reference sequence).

The sample holds one count of this clone. The chain's CDR3 is CASSLGTGEGATNEKLFF. CDR3 DNA: TGCGCCAGCAGCCTAGGGACAGGGGAAGGCGCAACTAATGAAAAACTGTTTTTT. The chain carries TRBV4-1 and TRBJ1-4, with 10 bases that match TRBD1. Per germline, CDR1 MGHRA and CDR2 YSYEKL. This CDR3 has 18 amino acids. V shed 4 bases, J shed 0 bases, and the junction held 8 bases outside the gene matches.

The V call is TRBV3-1 (or the pseudogene TRBV3-2), the J call TRBJ2-1; D is ambiguous. The CDR3 loop spans 14 amino acids. In germline, CDR1 is LGHDT, CDR2 YNNKEL (reference sequence). V was clipped by 2 bases and J by 6 bases, with 11 bases between them. The CDR3 spells CASSQILSGNEQFF. The CDR3 region has the DNA TGTGCCAGCAGCCAAATTTTGTCGGGCAATGAGCAGTTCTTC.

The chain is built from TRBV29-1 and TRBJ2-1; D not resolved. The CDR3 contains 11 residues. Trimming took off 0 bases at V and 8 bases at J, with 5 bases between the two ends. CDR1 SQVTM and CDR2 ANQGSEA come from the germline V gene. CDR3 amino acids: CSVEDLYEQFF. Here the CDR3 DNA reads TGCAGCGTTGAAGATCTATATGAGCAGTTCTTC.

The V gene is TRBV9, the J gene TRBJ2-1; tentatively, D is TRBD2 (6 bases). From germline, CDR1 is SGDLS and CDR2 YYNGEE. V shed 2 bases and J shed 8 bases, with 14 bases lying between them. The CDR3 totals 14 residues. The CDR3 region is CASSVGGMGDEQFF. DNA of the CDR3: TGTGCCAGCAGCGTCGGGGGTATGGGCGATGAGCAGTTCTTC.

This rearrangement joins TRBV29-1 to TRBJ1-1, with TRBD1 as a possible D gene (5 bases). The CDR3 consists of 13 residues. Germline V CDR1 and CDR2: SQVTM, ANQGSEA. Trimming took off 1 base at V and 4 bases at J, with 10 bases between the two ends. The CDR3 reads CSVEGQGSTEAFF. CDR3 sequence (DNA): TGCAGCGTTGAAGGGCAGGGTAGCACTGAAGCTTTCTTT.

The chain employs TRBV5-1 and TRBJ2-2, with 9 bases that match TRBD1. The CDR3 spans 15 residues. Trimming at V came to 4 bases and at J to 3 bases, leaving 4 bases not matched to a gene. CDR1 SGHRS and CDR2 YFSETQ come from the germline V gene. The chain's CDR3 is CASSAGTGHTGELFF. The CDR3 nucleotides read TGCGCCAGCAGCGCCGGGACAGGGCACACCGGGGAGCTGTTTTTT.

The chain employs TRBV19 and TRBJ1-2; TRBD1 matches at 9 bases. The germline V gene encodes CDR1 LNHDA and CDR2 SQIVND (reference sequence). The CDR3 covers 20 residues. V shed 4 bases, J shed 5 bases, and the junction held 23 bases outside the gene matches. The CDR3 DNA follows: TGTGCCAGTAGTACCCGACAGGGGGTTTCGGGCCAGATCCCCCTGTATGGCTACACCTTC. It yields the protein CASSTRQGVSGQIPLYGYTF.

CDR3 bases: TGTGCCAGCAGCGTATCCGGGACAGGGAGAACCGGGGAGCTGTTTTTT. This translates into CASSVSGTGRTGELFF. This chain links TRBV9 with TRBJ2-2; 9 nucleotides match TRBD1. The CDR3 is 16 residues long. Per the germline V gene, CDR1 is SGDLS and CDR2 is YYNGEE. V lost 1 base and J lost 5; bases outside the gene matches: 6.

This sequence joins TRBV4-3 and TRBJ2-1; TRBD2 might be the D (5 bases). The CDR3 has 15 residues. Germline lookup yields CDR1 LGHNA and CDR2 YSLEER. The V end lost 1 base, the J end lost 5 bases, and 12 bases lay between the germline ends. This CDR3 reads CASSQVRGFHNEQFF. The CDR3 DNA reads TGCGCCAGCAGCCAAGTCCGCGGGTTCCACAATGAGCAGTTCTTC.

J is TRBJ1-2 and V is TRBV27, with 7 nucleotides matching TRBD1. Losses at the gene ends were 2 bases for V and 5 bases for J; bases not matched to a gene: 5. This CDR3 comprises 14 residues. CDR1 and CDR2 from the germline V gene are MNHEY and SMNVEV (reference sequence). CDR3 bases: TGTGCCAGCAGTTTAGACCCACAGGGGTATGGCTACACCTTC. Amino acids: CASSLDPQGYGYTF.